This section outlines one TCR beta chain sequence together with its context. The antigen remains undetermined. The data stem from a study of beta chain features in type 1 diabetes. Regarding the study as a whole: Moderate but significant shortening of TCRB CDR3s was recorded in all four CD4+ subsets from Type 1 diabetes patients. Fewer junction insertions and more nucleotide deletions appeared in type 1 diabetes patients.

V lost 6 bases to trimming and J lost 9 bases; unmatched junction nucleotides: 8. This CDR3 has 11 amino acids. Germline CDR1 is DFQATT and CDR2 is SNEGSKA (reference sequence). Investigators reverse transcribed all isolated RNA, so they sequenced expressed TCRB transcripts. Sequencing of naive, central memory and regulatory T cell samples gave an average of about 3.57 million reads. Profiled with immunoSEQ multiplex PCR; TCRdb holds only in-frame clones, not every one. Of 200,000 to 300,000 clones listed, over 11% are singletons. Sample: naive CD4+ T cells from blood. This sequence was found in a man aged 25-45 years with type 1 diabetes. The rearrangement uses TRBV20-1 and TRBJ2-7; 7 bases are a match to TRBD2. CDR3 sequence (DNA): TGCAGTGCCTGGGAGGGCCTGGGGCAGTACTTC. Translating gives CSAWEGLGQYF.